These T cell receptor beta chains were read from a single sample in a study of blood T cell repertoires in COVID-19. This table comes from immunoSEQ multiplex PCR, and its TCRdb copy is limited to in-frame clones, with some not included. The sample lists around 260,000 clones; 83% were seen once. The specimen sequenced was peripheral blood. All receptors derive from a woman in her fifties or sixties who had recovered from COVID-19. The CDR3 runs from the conserved cysteine through the conserved F or W. Fields, in order: clone size, J gene, V gene, D gene, CDR3 DNA, CDR3 protein. The D gene is left open where the match is weak. The size field is filled for only some rows; it gives once, few, many or a size class.

>-|TRBJ2-3|TRBV25-1|-
TGTGCCAGCAGCAACCAGGGTTTGACAGATACGCAGTATTTT
CASSNQGLTDTQYF
>-|TRBJ1-2|TRBV28|TRBD1
TGTGCCAGCATCGGGCAGGGGGATGGCTACACCTTC
CASIGQGDGYTF
>-|TRBJ1-1|TRBV6-5|-
TGTGCCAGCAGTTACTACCCCGGGGGGTTCACTGAAGCTTTCTTT
CASSYYPGGFTEAFF
>-|TRBJ2-3|TRBV6-2/TRBV6-3|-
TGTGCCAGCAGTTACTCAGCGGCACCGGGTACGCAGTATTTT
CASSYSAAPGTQYF
>-|TRBJ2-7|TRBV15|-
TGTGCCACCAGCGACTCCTTCCTGGGGCCAGGATACGAGCAGTACTTC
CATSDSFLGPGYEQYF
>-|TRBJ1-4|TRBV5-1|-
TGCGCCAGCAGCTTGAACGGCAGGCGTCCAACTAATGAAAAACTGTTTTTT
CASSLNGRRPTNEKLFF
>-|TRBJ2-1|TRBV9|TRBD2
TGTGCCAGCAGCGTAGCTTTTACTAGCGGGATAGGGAATGAGCAGTTCTTC
CASSVAFTSGIGNEQFF
>-|TRBJ1-5|TRBV6-2/TRBV6-3|-
TGTGCCAGCAGTTACATACAGGGCAATCAGCCCCAGCATTTT
CASSYIQGNQPQHF
>-|TRBJ2-7|TRBV6-2/TRBV6-3|-
TGTGCCAGCAGCATCCATCAGGACAACATGGGGCAGTACTTC
CASSIHQDNMGQYF
>-|TRBJ2-1|TRBV24-1|TRBD2
TGTGCCACCAGTGACCACATAGCGGGGGGCTACAATGAGCAGTTCTTC
CATSDHIAGGYNEQFF
>-|TRBJ2-3|TRBV18|TRBD2
TGTGCCAGCTCACCACGACTAGCGGGACCGACCTCGGGGGATACGCAGTATTTT
CASSPRLAGPTSGDTQYF
>once|TRBJ2-2|TRBV5-4|TRBD1
TGTGCCAGCAGCTCACAGGGGGGGGAGCTGTTTTTT
CASSSQGGELFF
>-|TRBJ2-1|TRBV16|-
TGTGCCAGCAGCCGTCAACCGAGTAGCTCCTACAATGAGCAGTTCTTC
CASSRQPSSSYNEQFF
>few|TRBJ1-1|TRBV7-9|-
TGTGCCAGCCGACTGATGAACACTGAAGCTTTCTTT
CASRLMNTEAFF
>-|TRBJ2-3|TRBV4-3|TRBD2
TGCGCCAGCAGCCAAGGGGGCGGGAGCCCCACAGATACGCAGTATTTT
CASSQGGGSPTDTQYF
>-|TRBJ2-7|TRBV7-2|-
TGTGCCAGCAGCCCCGGGGGGCTCGAGCAGTACTTC
CASSPGGLEQYF
>-|TRBJ2-3|TRBV30|TRBD2
TGTGCCTGGAGTAGGCTAGCGGGCACAGATACGCAGTATTTT
CAWSRLAGTDTQYF
>-|TRBJ1-1|TRBV18|-
TGTGCCAGCTCACGGGGGGGGCGAAACACTGAAGCTTTCTTT
CASSRGGRNTEAFF
>few|TRBJ2-5|TRBV7-2|TRBD1
TGTGCCAGCAGCCTCGCTTCCCTCAGACAGGGGGCCAGTGAGACCCAGTACTTC
CASSLASLRQGASETQYF
>-|TRBJ1-2|TRBV7-9|-
TGTGCCAGCAGCTTATTTTCCGGGAACTATGGCTACACCTTC
CASSLFSGNYGYTF
>once|TRBJ2-2|TRBV2|-
TGTGCCAGCAGACTCGGCGGGGAGCTGTTTTTT
CASRLGGELFF
>-|TRBJ1-3|TRBV4-1|-
TGCGCCAGCAGCCCCGACAGGAGCTCTGGAAACACCATATATTTT
CASSPDRSSGNTIYF
>-|TRBJ2-1|TRBV13|TRBD2
TGTGCCAGCAGCTTAAAAGCGGGGGCCTACAATGAGCAGTTCTTC
CASSLKAGAYNEQFF
>-|TRBJ2-5|TRBV2|TRBD2
TGTGCCAGCGGGACTAGCGGAAGAATAGGGGAGACCCAGTACTTC
CASGTSGRIGETQYF
>-|TRBJ2-3|TRBV7-3|-
TGTGCCAGCAGCGGAACTAGAGCTGCAGATACGCAGTATTTT
CASSGTRAADTQYF
>once|TRBJ2-1|TRBV4-3|TRBD2
TGCGCCAGCAGCCAAGAGGGGGGACTAGTCGGTGAGCAGTTCTTC
CASSQEGGLVGEQFF
>few|TRBJ2-1|TRBV19|TRBD2
TGTGCCAGTAGTCTGGGACTACACAATGAGCAGTTCTTC
CASSLGLHNEQFF
>-|TRBJ1-1|TRBV19|TRBD1
TGTGCCAGTAGGACCCAGGGGGGTGAGGACACTGAAGCTTTCTTT
CASRTQGGEDTEAFF
>-|TRBJ2-2|TRBV7-9|-
TGTGCCAGCAGGGAAGGGGCAACCGGGGAGCTGTTTTTT
CASREGATGELFF
>-|TRBJ1-3|TRBV7-2|-
TGTGCCAGCAGCTTAGCGACAGGAACTGGAAACACCATATATTTT
CASSLATGTGNTIYF
>-|TRBJ2-7|TRBV7-8|-
TGTGCCAGCAGCTTAGCCTCGGGGCGGGGTACTAAGCCAATCTCCTACGAGCAGTACTTC
CASSLASGRGTKPISYEQYF
>once|TRBJ2-2|TRBV12-5|TRBD1
TGTGCTAGTGGTTCCATAGGACAGGGGGCCGTTCTCGGGGAGCTGTTTTTT
CASGSIGQGAVLGELFF
>-|TRBJ1-4|TRBV5-1|TRBD1
TGCGCCAGCAGCCGCGACAGGGGAGTAGAAGAAAAACTGTTTTTT
CASSRDRGVEEKLFF
>-|TRBJ1-4|TRBV7-9|-
TGTGCCAGCGTCCCGGCAGGGGCGACTAATGAAAAACTGTTTTTT
CASVPAGATNEKLFF
>once|TRBJ2-3|TRBV19|-
TGTGCCAGTAGTCAGCAGGGGGGAACAGATACGCAGTATTTT
CASSQQGGTDTQYF
>-|TRBJ2-1|TRBV6-2/TRBV6-3|TRBD2
TGTGCCAGCAGTTACAGGGGTAGCGGGGGGGCGAATGAGCAGTTCTTC
CASSYRGSGGANEQFF
>-|TRBJ2-2|TRBV7-2|TRBD2
TGTGCCAGCAGGCCGATAGCGGGAAGGGCCGGCGGGGAGCTGTTTTTT
CASRPIAGRAGGELFF
>-|TRBJ1-2|TRBV24-1|-
TGTGCCACCGCCTCGGGGGGGGCCAATGGCTACACCTTC
CATASGGANGYTF
>-|TRBJ2-1|TRBV6-1|TRBD1
TGTGCCAGCAGCGAAGGGGACAGCTACAATGAGCAGTTCTTC
CASSEGDSYNEQFF
>-|TRBJ1-2|TRBV27|-
TGTGCCAGCAAAGAGGGATTGGACTATGGCTACACCTTC
CASKEGLDYGYTF
>few|TRBJ2-7|TRBV6-6|TRBD1
TGTGCCAGCAGGGAGGGACAGGGTGGCTCCTACGAGCAGTACTTC
CASREGQGGSYEQYF
>-|TRBJ1-5|TRBV7-9|-
TGTGCCAGCAGGCTTCCTTGGGAGGGAAGGGCAAATCAGCCCCAGCATTTT
CASRLPWEGRANQPQHF
>once|TRBJ1-1|TRBV15|-
TGTGCCACCAGCAGAGAACAGGGTGGGTACACTGAAGCTTTCTTT
CATSREQGGYTEAFF
>-|TRBJ2-2|TRBV11-2|TRBD2
TGTGCCAGCAGCCCTCGGGCGGGAGGCCCCACCGGGGAGCTGTTTTTT
CASSPRAGGPTGELFF
>-|TRBJ1-5|TRBV12-1|-
TGTGCCAGCAGCTCCTTAGCTCAGGGGCGGTATAGCAATCAGCCCCAGCATTTT
CASSSLAQGRYSNQPQHF
>-|TRBJ1-3|TRBV7-2|-
TGTGCCAGCAGCTCTCAGAGCGCTGGAAACACCATATATTTT
CASSSQSAGNTIYF
>-|TRBJ2-5|TRBV7-2|TRBD2
TGTGCCAGCAGCTTCGGTCTTGGTCGGGAGGATCGTTGGACCCAGTACTTC
CASSFGLGREDRWTQYF
>-|TRBJ1-2|TRBV7-3|-
TGTGCCAGCAGCTTACAGGGAAGCTATGGCTACACCTTC
CASSLQGSYGYTF
>-|TRBJ1-2|TRBV6-5|-
TGTGCCAGCCGAGGGAACTATGGCTACACCTTC
CASRGNYGYTF
>-|TRBJ1-6|TRBV14|-
TGTGCCAGCTGGCAGGCGGGTTCACCCCTCCACTTT
CASWQAGSPLHF
>-|TRBJ2-5|TRBV14|-
TGTGCCAGCAGCCGAGAGGGGGGAGAGACCCAGTACTTC
CASSREGGETQYF
>-|TRBJ1-6|TRBV19|-
TGTGCCAGTAGTAGCTCGAATCGGGGCTCCTATAATTCACCCCTCCACTTT
CASSSSNRGSYNSPLHF
>-|TRBJ2-1|TRBV19|TRBD1
TGTGCCAGTACGGCACAGGGGTACAATGAGCAGTTCTTC
CASTAQGYNEQFF
>-|TRBJ1-1|TRBV19|TRBD1
TGTGCCAGTAGCCCGACAGGGGGCACTGAAGCTTTCTTT
CASSPTGGTEAFF
>-|TRBJ2-1|TRBV7-3|-
TGTGCCAGCAGCTTAGGTATGGCTAGTTCGGGTGAGCAGTTCTTC
CASSLGMASSGEQFF
>-|TRBJ1-1|TRBV15|-
TGTGCCACCAGCACCCAACAGGGAAAAGCTTTCTTT
CATSTQQGKAFF
>-|TRBJ1-5|TRBV19|TRBD1
TGTGCCAGTAGTGGGATGGGACAGGTCGGATTCCAGCCCCAGCATTTT
CASSGMGQVGFQPQHF
>-|TRBJ1-3|TRBV25-1|-
TGTGCCAGCACCAATTTAGTCTCTGGAAACACCATATATTTT
CASTNLVSGNTIYF
>-|TRBJ1-4|TRBV18|-
TGTGCCAGCTCACCTCCGGGACTAAATGAAAAACTGTTTTTT
CASSPPGLNEKLFF
>-|TRBJ2-7|TRBV28|TRBD1
TGTGCCAGCAATACAGGGGGAGGATCTTACGAGCAGTACTTC
CASNTGGGSYEQYF